The entry below describes one TCR beta chain. Antigen specificity is unknown. This entry comes from a study of T cell repertoires and Cas9 in healthy adults. In the study overall: SpCas9-reactive CD4 and CD8 T cells were characterized for potency, cytotoxicity and lineage. General observations from the study: SpCas9-reactive regulatory T cells reportedly mitigated SpCas9-reactive effector T cells in vitro.

Data came from immunoSEQ multiplex PCR; TCRdb stores just in-frame clones and leaves some out. The sample holds approximately 16,000 clones, about nine tenths seen once. This CDR3 region has 16 residues. The germline V gene encodes CDR1 SGHRS and CDR2 YFSETQ. The V and J ends lost 2 bases and 2 bases, in that order; junction bases with no gene match: 4. The origin of this receptor is a human donor in good health. The chain combines TRBV5-1 with TRBJ1-3; 10 nucleotides line up with TRBD1. What was sequenced was Tregs (CD4+, CD25+, CD127-, CD137-, CD154-) from PBMCs; culture status not recorded. The CDR3 region is CASSFLGQGAGNTIYF. CDR3 sequence (DNA): TGCGCCAGCAGCTTCCTAGGACAGGGGGCTGGAAACACCATATATTTT.